The 10 T cell receptor beta chains below come from one sample, sequenced in a study of graft-versus-host responses after intestinal transplantation. Generated by immunoSEQ multiplex PCR, the TCRdb table keeps only in-frame clones and is missing some. The data show 8,900 or so clones, with about 93% seen just once and around 1.9% held by the top ten. Sequences were derived from PBMCs, sampled 11 days after intestinal transplantation. These receptors originate from a human patient who received an intestinal transplant, so some T cells may come from the graft donor.

This chain uses TRBV5-6 with TRBJ1-1; 7 bases agree with TRBD1. The CDR3 spans 13 residues. V shed 7 bases, J shed 3 bases, and the junction held 6 bases outside the gene matches. CDR1 is SGHDT and CDR2 is YYEEEE in the germline V gene. The CDR3 region has the DNA TGTGCCAGCGGGATTACAGGGGACACTGAAGCTTTCTTT. Protein: CASGITGDTEAFF.

The chain employs TRBV28 and TRBJ1-3; 8 bases align to TRBD1. Germline V gene lookup returns CDR1 MDHEN and CDR2 SYDVKM. V dropped 2 bases and J dropped 0; count of bases not matched to a gene: 9. This CDR3 region has 18 residues. The CDR3 nucleotides read TGTGCCAGCAGTTTAACTACAGGGGGGCCGATCTCTGGAAACACCATATATTTT. Its translation is CASSLTTGGPISGNTIYF.

The rearrangement links TRBV28 to TRBJ2-7; possible D gene TRBD1, 6 bases. V was shortened by 5 bases and J by 3 bases, with 17 bases between the two germline ends. The germline CDR1 and CDR2 sequences are MDHEN and SYDVKM. CDR3 length equals 15 residues. CDR3 DNA sequence: TGTGCCAGCAGTGAATATACAGGGTTCGTCTACGAGCAGTACTTC. Amino acids: CASSEYTGFVYEQYF.

The rearrangement joins TRBV30 to TRBJ1-2; tentatively, D is TRBD1 (5 bases). Germline CDR1 reads GTSNPN; CDR2 reads SVGIG (reference sequence). The CDR3 length is 13 residues. Trimming removed 1 base at V and 0 bases at J, with 6 bases between. The CDR3 here is CAWSEGTNYGYTF. In DNA form, the CDR3 reads TGTGCCTGGAGTGAGGGGACTAACTATGGCTACACCTTC.

The chain employs TRBV6-1 and TRBJ2-3, with TRBD1 as a possible D gene (5 bases). Trimming took off 7 bases at V and 6 bases at J, with 8 bases between the two ends. Germline V lookup: CDR1 MNHNS, CDR2 SASEGT. This CDR3 region has 11 residues. CDR3 nucleotides: TGTGCCAGCACTAGGGGCGATACGCAGTATTTT. This translates into CASTRGDTQYF.

The chain carries TRBV21-1 and TRBJ1-2; the table names TRBD1, a call not compared with the DNA. TRBV21-1 is deemed a pseudogene. The CDR3 extends over 17 amino acids. The CDR3 is CASSKDSGQGENYGYTF. DNA of the CDR3: TGTGCCAGCAGCAAAGACTCCGGACAGGGTGAGAACTATGGCTACACCTTC.

The chain links TRBV19 to TRBJ2-1; the match to TRBD2 covers 7 bases. From germline, CDR1 is LNHDA and CDR2 SQIVND (reference sequence). After removal of 3 bases from V and 6 bases from J, the junction contained 5 bases not matched to a gene. The CDR3 extends over 14 amino acids. CDR3 region: CASSIGGSLNEQFF. CDR3 sequence (DNA): TGTGCCAGTAGTATCGGGGGGAGTCTCAATGAGCAGTTCTTC. Full variable domain (outside the CDR3, taken from reference TRBV19 and TRBJ2-1): DGGITQSPKYLFRKEGQNVTLSCEQNLNHDAMYWYRQDPGQGLRLIYYSQIVNDFQKGDIAEGYSVSREKKESFPLTVTSAQKNPTAFYLCASSIGGSLNEQFFGPGTRLTVL.

The chain uses TRBV7-3 and TRBJ2-5; D gene ambiguous. CDR3 size: 15 residues. Germline values: CDR1 SGHTA, CDR2 FQGTGA. Trimming pared 4 bases from V and 4 bases from J, leaving 16 bases between. CDR3 residues: CASSSGWSPGETQYF. In DNA, the CDR3 is TGTGCCAGCAGCTCCGGTTGGAGTCCCGGAGAGACCCAGTACTTC.

The chain combines TRBV27 with TRBJ1-5; D gene ambiguous. This CDR3 has 15 amino acids. Germline V gives CDR1 MNHEY, CDR2 SMNVEV (reference sequence). Deletions cut 1 base from V and 1 base from J, with 8 bases between. This CDR3 is CASSLWGGSNQPQHF. The CDR3 coding sequence is TGTGCCAGCAGTTTATGGGGAGGGAGCAATCAGCCCCAGCATTTT.

V and J are TRBV4-1 and TRBJ2-1, with D possibly TRBD2 on 5 matching bases. CDR1 and CDR2 from the germline V gene are MGHRA and YSYEKL. With 3 bases removed from V and 4 bases from J, the gap between germline ends came to 16 bases. The CDR3 has 16 residues. CDR3 loop: CASSQLWTAPYNEQFF. The CDR3 nucleotides read TGCGCCAGCAGCCAGCTCTGGACTGCCCCGTACAATGAGCAGTTCTTC.